The table lists the clone carrying this TCR beta chain with a few counts. The data are from a study of T cell changes during pregnancy in multiple sclerosis. Here immunoSEQ multiplex PCR was the method, and the copy in TCRdb shows in-frame clones only, minus some. The repertoire holds about 69,000 clones, with approximately 90% as singletons. The V gene lost 0 bases and the J gene lost 4 bases, with 11 bases spanning the gap. Germline loops: CDR1 SGDLS, CDR2 YYNGEE. This CDR3 spans 14 amino acids. The clonotype was recovered from a female donor with multiple sclerosis, enrolled in a pregnancy study. The sample consisted of peripheral blood, taken in the third trimester of pregnancy. The V and J genes are TRBV9 and TRBJ2-7; a possible D gene is TRBD1 (5 bases). CDR3 sequence reads: CASSVDGREYEQYF. In DNA form, the CDR3 reads TGTGCCAGCAGCGTAGATGGCAGGGAATACGAGCAGTACTTC.